This T cell receptor beta chain was retrieved from a study of cytomegalovirus exposure and HLA in healthy donors. Study-wide points: About 90% or about 30% of the time was how often most TCR beta V segments were productive, according to an earlier analysis.

CDR1 SGDLS and CDR2 YYNGEE come from the germline V gene. Losses at the gene ends were 3 bases for V and 4 bases for J; bases not matched to a gene: 7. The CDR3 runs to 16 residues. The PCR had 60 Vbeta and 13 Jbeta primers. Profiled with immunoSEQ multiplex PCR; TCRdb holds only in-frame clones, not every one. This table lists some 130,000 clones. Of note for this clone: Its antigen is undetermined.

The chain links TRBV9 to TRBJ1-2; the match to TRBD1 covers 12 bases. The source material was PBMCs. The TCR originated in a middle-aged woman in good health and CMV-seronegative. This CDR3 reads CASSARDRGPGYGYTF. CDR3 DNA: TGTGCCAGCAGCGCCCGGGACAGGGGGCCCGGCTATGGCTACACCTTC.